A single sample is the source of the 7 T cell receptor beta chains below, sequenced in a study of T cell changes during pregnancy in multiple sclerosis (dated by TCRdb to the late 2010s). Library method: the immunoSEQ multiplex PCR assay. TCRdb re-hosts the immuneACCESS table, in-frame sequences only. Its copies lack some clones; in the studies checked, an unresolved V gene accounts for under half of them, and the cause for the rest is not known. This sample lists about 76,000 clones; roughly 93% were detected once. The top ten clonotypes cover 2.5% of the sample. The sequencing used peripheral blood, collected in the second trimester of pregnancy. Receptors originate from a female donor with multiple sclerosis, enrolled in a pregnancy study.

The chain recombines TRBV6-5 with TRBJ1-2, with D unclear. This CDR3 comprises 13 residues. The germline V and J ends were trimmed by 6 bases and 0 bases, with 8 bases remaining between them. Germline V gene data show CDR1 as MNHEY and CDR2 as SVGAGI. DNA for the CDR3: TGTGCCAGCAGCCAGGTCTCTAACTATGGCTACACCTTC. Protein: CASSQVSNYGYTF.

CDR3 coding DNA: TGTGCCAGCAGCTTCGGACAGGAAATGAACACTGAAGCTTTCTTT. Amino acids: CASSFGQEMNTEAFF. This chain links TRBV13 with TRBJ1-1; 7 nucleotides agree with TRBD1. Trimming at V came to 3 bases and at J to 0 bases, leaving 4 bases not matched to a gene. CDR3 size: 15 residues. Looked up from germline, CDR1 is PRHDT and CDR2 is FYEKMQ (reference sequence).

In this sample, this clone turned up once. CDR3 amino acids: CASTGNTIYF. The CDR3 DNA reads as TGTGCCAGTACGGGAAACACCATATATTTT. The gene calls are TRBV19 and TRBJ1-3, with D unresolved. The V gene lost 7 bases and the J gene lost 4 bases, with 2 bases spanning the gap. This CDR3 comprises 10 residues. Germline V gene lookup returns CDR1 LNHDA and CDR2 SQIVND (reference sequence).

V and J are TRBV11-2 and TRBJ2-4, with 11 bases that match TRBD2. CDR1 is SGHAT and CDR2 is FQNNGV in the germline V gene. After removal of 0 bases from V and 0 bases from J, the junction contained 10 bases not matched to a gene. The CDR3 is 20 amino acids. The chain's CDR3 is CASSLETSGGLPLAKNIQYF. The DNA of the CDR3 is TGTGCCAGCAGCTTAGAAACTAGCGGGGGCCTCCCGCTAGCCAAAAACATTCAGTACTTC.

The rearrangement links TRBV5-1 to TRBJ2-3; 15 nucleotides align to TRBD2. Germline assignment: CDR1 SGHRS and CDR2 YFSETQ. Trimming took 0 bases from V and 0 from J; bases not matched to a gene: 14. This CDR3 is 22 amino acids long. CDR3 bases: TGCGCCAGCAGCTTGGGGGCCATCACCGGGACTAGCGGGGGGTTTAGCACAGATACGCAGTATTTT. Amino acid sequence: CASSLGAITGTSGGFSTDTQYF.

V gene TRBV11-2 combines with J gene TRBJ2-1, with 7 bases lining up with TRBD2. Trimming removed 4 bases from V and 7 bases from J; junction bases left unmatched: 10. The CDR3 totals 15 residues. In germline, CDR1 is SGHAT, CDR2 FQNNGV. The CDR3 DNA is TGTGCCAGCAGCTATTTACCGGGACTACGGAATGAGCAGTTCTTC. Its translation: CASSYLPGLRNEQFF.

This sequence joins TRBV15 and TRBJ1-5; D not certain. The CDR3 is 13 residues long. The V gene's germline CDR1 is LNHNV and CDR2 YYDKDF (reference sequence). Trimming removed 2 bases at V and 7 bases at J, with 9 bases between. CDR3 coding DNA: TGTGCCACCAGCAGAAGCGTTTTCCAGCCCCAGCATTTT. Its translation is CATSRSVFQPQHF. Full variable domain (missing parts from reference TRBV15 and TRBJ1-5): DAMVIQNPRYQVTQFGKPVTLSCSQTLNHNVMYWYQQKSSQAPKLLFHYYDKDFNNEADTPDNFQSRRPNTSFCFLDIRSPGLGDTAMYLCATSRSVFQPQHFGDGTRLSIL.